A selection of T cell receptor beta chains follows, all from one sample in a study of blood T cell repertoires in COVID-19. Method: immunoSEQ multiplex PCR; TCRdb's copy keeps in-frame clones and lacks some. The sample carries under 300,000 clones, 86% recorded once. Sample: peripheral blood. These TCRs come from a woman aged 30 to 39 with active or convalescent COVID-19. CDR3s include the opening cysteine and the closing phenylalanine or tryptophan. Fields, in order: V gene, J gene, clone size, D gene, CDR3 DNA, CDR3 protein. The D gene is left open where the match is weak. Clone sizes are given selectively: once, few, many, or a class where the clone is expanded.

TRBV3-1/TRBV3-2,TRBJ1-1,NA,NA,TGTGCCAGCAGCCAAGATCTAGGGAGGGGAGCCGAAGCTTTCTTT,CASSQDLGRGAEAFF
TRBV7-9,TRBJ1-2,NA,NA,TGTGCCAGCAGCGCTGGGGCAATGGCTGGCTACACCTTC,CASSAGAMAGYTF
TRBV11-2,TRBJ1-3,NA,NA,TGTGCCAGCAGCTTAGATCCGACAAATTCTGGAAACACCATATATTTT,CASSLDPTNSGNTIYF
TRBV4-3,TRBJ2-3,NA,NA,TGCGCCAGCAGCCAAGACCTTCCCTTCAGGTTTGAGACAGATACGCAGTATTTT,CASSQDLPFRFETDTQYF
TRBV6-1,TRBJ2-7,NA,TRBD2,TGTGCCAGCAGTGAATATGGGCTAGCGGGCCACTACGAGCAGTACTTC,CASSEYGLAGHYEQYF
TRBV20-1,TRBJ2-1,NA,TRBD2,TGCAGTGCTAGTCGACTAGCGGGGGGGGCTTATGAGCAGTTCTTC,CSASRLAGGAYEQFF
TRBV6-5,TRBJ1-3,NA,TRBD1,TGTGCCAGCAGTTACTCAGGACAGGGGACTGGAAACACCATATATTTT,CASSYSGQGTGNTIYF
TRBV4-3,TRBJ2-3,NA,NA,TGCGCCAGCAGCCAAGATGGATCTAGCTCCGTGGCGCAGTATTTT,CASSQDGSSSVAQYF
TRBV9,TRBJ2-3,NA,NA,TGTGCCAGCAGCGTCCAGGGAAGGCCTAGCACAGATACGCAGTATTTT,CASSVQGRPSTDTQYF
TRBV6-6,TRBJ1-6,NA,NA,TGTGCCAGCAGTCGACAGGCTATCTCCTATAATTCACCCCTCCACTTT,CASSRQAISYNSPLHF
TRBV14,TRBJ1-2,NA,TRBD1,TGTGCCAGCAGCCAGCGACAGGGGATCTACTATGGCTACACCTTC,CASSQRQGIYYGYTF
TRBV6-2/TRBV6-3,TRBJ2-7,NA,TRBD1,TGTGCCAGCAGTTACTCCACAGGGGTCGAGCAGTACTTC,CASSYSTGVEQYF
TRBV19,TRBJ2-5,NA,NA,TGTGCCAGTAGTATTGGGGGCAACCAAGAGACCCAGTACTTC,CASSIGGNQETQYF
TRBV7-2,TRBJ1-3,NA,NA,TGTGCCAGCAGCCCATCACAGGTTAGCTCTGGAAACACCATATATTTT,CASSPSQVSSGNTIYF
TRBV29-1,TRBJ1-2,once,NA,TGCAGCGCCGGAGACGTCGTGGGCTACACCTTC,CSAGDVVGYTF
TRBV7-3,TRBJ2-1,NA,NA,TGTGCCAGCAGCTTACGCCGTCTTGGGCCCGGCCTTAACAATGAGCAGTTCTTC,CASSLRRLGPGLNNEQFF
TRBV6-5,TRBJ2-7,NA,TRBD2,TGTGCCAGCTCGCGGGGGGGCCGCTACGAGCAGTACTTC,CASSRGGRYEQYF
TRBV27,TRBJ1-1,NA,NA,TGTGCCAGCGGGCTGTCCAAGAACACTGAAGCTTTCTTT,CASGLSKNTEAFF
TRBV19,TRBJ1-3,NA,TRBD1,TGTGCCAGTAGTCGACAGGGAAGTTTCGGAAACACCATATATTTT,CASSRQGSFGNTIYF
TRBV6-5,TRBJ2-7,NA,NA,TGTGCCACGCAGGGAAGCGTGAACGAGCAGTACTTC,CATQGSVNEQYF
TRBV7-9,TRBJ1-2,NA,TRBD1,TGTGCCAGCAGCTTACCGACAGGGGGGGATGGCTACACCTTC,CASSLPTGGDGYTF
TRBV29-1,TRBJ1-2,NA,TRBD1,TGCAGCGTTGTAGGACAGGGGATTTATGGCTACACCTTC,CSVVGQGIYGYTF
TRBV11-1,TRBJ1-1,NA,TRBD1,TGTGCCAGCACCAGTCAGGGGGAGATTTTACTCACTGAAGCTTTCTTT,CASTSQGEILLTEAFF